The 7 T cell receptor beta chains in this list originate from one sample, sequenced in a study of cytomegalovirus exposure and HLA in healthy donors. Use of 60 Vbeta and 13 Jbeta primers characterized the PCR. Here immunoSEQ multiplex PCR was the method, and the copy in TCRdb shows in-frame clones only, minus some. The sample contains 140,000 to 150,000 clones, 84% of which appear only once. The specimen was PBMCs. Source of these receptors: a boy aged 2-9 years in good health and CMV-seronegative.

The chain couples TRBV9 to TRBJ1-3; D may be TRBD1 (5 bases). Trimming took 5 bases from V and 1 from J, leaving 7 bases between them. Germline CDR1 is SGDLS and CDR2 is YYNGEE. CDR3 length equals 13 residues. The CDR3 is CASRGGSGNTIYF. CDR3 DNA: TGTGCCAGCAGGGGGGGATCTGGAAACACCATATATTTT. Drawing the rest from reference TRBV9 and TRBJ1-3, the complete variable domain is DSGVTQTPKHLITATGQRVTLRCSPRSGDLSVYWYQQSLDQGLQFLIQYYNGEERAKGNILERFSAQQFPDLHSELNLSSLELGDSALYFCASRGGSGNTIYFGEGSWLTVV.

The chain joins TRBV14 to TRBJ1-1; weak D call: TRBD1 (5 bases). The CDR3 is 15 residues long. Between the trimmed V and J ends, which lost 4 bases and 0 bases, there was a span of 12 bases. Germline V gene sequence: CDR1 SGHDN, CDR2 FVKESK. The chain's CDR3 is CASSRPRGLNTEAFF. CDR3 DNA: TGTGCCAGCAGCCGACCCCGGGGGTTGAACACTGAAGCTTTCTTT.

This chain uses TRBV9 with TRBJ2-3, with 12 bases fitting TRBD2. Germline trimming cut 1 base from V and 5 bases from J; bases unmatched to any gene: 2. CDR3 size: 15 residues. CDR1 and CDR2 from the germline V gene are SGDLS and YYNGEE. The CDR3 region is CASSVLAGGVDTQYF. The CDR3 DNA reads TGTGCCAGCAGCGTACTAGCGGGAGGGGTAGATACGCAGTATTTT.

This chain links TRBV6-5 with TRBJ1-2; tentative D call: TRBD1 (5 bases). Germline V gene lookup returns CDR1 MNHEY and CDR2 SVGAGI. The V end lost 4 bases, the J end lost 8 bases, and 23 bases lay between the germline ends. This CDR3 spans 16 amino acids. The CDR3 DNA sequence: TGTGCCAGCAGTTCATCCAGGGTTGGAGTTTTGTACGGCTACACCTTC. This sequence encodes CASSSSRVGVLYGYTF.

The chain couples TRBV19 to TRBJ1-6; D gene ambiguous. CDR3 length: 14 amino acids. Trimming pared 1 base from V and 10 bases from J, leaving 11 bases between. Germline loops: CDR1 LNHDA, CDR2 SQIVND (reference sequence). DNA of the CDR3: TGTGCCAGTAGTATAGCGAGGATTTTCTCACCCCTCCACTTT. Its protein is CASSIARIFSPLHF.

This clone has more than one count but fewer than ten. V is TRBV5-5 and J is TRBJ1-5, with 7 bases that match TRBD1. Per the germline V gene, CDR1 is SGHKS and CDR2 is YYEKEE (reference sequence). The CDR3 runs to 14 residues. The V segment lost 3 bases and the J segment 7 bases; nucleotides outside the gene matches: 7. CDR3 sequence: CASSYTGVNQPQHF. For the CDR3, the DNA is TGTGCCAGCAGCTATACAGGGGTGAACCAGCCCCAGCATTTT.

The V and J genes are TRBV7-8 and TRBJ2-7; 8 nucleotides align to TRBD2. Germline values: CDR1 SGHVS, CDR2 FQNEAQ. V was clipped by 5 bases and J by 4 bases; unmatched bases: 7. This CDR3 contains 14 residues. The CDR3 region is CASSVGTSRYEQYF. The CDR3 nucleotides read TGTGCCAGCAGCGTAGGGACTAGTAGGTACGAGCAGTACTTC.